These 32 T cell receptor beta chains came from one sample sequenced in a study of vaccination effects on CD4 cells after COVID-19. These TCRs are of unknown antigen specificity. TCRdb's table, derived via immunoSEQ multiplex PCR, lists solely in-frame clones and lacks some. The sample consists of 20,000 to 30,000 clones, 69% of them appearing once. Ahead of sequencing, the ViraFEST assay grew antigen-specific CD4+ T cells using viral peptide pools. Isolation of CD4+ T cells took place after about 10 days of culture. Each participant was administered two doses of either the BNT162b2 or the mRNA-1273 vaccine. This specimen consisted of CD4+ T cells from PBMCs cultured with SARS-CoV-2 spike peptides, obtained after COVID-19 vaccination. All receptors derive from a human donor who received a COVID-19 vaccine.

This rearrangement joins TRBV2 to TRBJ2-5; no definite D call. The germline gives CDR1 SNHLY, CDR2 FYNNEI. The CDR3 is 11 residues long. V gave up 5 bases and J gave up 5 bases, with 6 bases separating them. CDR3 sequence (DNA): TGTGCCAGCAGTCAAATGGAGACCCAGTACTTC. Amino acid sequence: CASSQMETQYF.

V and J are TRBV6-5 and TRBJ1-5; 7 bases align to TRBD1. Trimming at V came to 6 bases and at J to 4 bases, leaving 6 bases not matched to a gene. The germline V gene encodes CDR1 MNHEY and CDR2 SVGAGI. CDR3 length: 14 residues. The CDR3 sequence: CASSRQGGNQPQHF. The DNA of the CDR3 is TGTGCCAGCAGCAGACAGGGAGGAAATCAGCCCCAGCATTTT.

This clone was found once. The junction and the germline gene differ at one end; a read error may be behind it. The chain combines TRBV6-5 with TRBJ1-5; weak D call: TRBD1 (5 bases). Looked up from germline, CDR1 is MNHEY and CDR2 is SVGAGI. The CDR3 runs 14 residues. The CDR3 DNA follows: TGTGCCAGCAGTTCTCAGGGCGTTGGGCAGCCCCAACATTTT. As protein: CASSSQGVGQPQHF.

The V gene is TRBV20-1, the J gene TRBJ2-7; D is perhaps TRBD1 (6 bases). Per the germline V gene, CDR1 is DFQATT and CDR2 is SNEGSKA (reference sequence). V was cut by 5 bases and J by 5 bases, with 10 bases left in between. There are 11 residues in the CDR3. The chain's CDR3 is CSAAQGNEQYF. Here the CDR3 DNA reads TGCAGTGCTGCCCAGGGGAACGAGCAGTACTTC.

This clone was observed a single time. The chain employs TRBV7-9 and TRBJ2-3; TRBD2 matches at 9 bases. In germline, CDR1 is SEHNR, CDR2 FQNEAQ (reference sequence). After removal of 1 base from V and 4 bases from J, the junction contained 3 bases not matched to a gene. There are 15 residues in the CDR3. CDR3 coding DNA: TGTGCCAGCAGCTTAGGCGGGGGGGCCGCAGATACGCAGTATTTT. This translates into CASSLGGGAADTQYF.

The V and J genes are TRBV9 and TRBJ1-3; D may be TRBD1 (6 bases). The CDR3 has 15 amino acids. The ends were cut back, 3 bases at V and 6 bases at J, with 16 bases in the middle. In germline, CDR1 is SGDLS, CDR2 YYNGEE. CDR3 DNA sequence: TGTGCCAGCAGCGGCGGGACACTACGGACAAACACCATATATTTT. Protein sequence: CASSGGTLRTNTIYF.

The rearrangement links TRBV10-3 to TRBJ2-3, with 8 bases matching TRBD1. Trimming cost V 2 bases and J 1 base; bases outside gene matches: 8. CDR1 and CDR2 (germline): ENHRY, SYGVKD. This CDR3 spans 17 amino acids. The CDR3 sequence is CAISEPQGAGGTDTQYF. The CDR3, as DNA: TGTGCCATCAGTGAGCCTCAGGGGGCGGGTGGCACAGATACGCAGTATTTT.

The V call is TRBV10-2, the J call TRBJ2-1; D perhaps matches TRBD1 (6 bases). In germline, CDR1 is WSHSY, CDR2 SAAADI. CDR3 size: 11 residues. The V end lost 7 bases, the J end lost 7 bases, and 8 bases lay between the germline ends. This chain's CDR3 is CASTGANEQFF. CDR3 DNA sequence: TGCGCCAGCACAGGGGCAAATGAGCAGTTCTTC.

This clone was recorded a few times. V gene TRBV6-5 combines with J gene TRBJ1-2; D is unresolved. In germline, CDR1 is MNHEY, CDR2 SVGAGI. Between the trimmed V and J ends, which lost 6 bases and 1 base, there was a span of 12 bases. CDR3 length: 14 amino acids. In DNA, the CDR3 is TGTGCCAGCAGGGGATCCGCCAATAACTATGGCTACACCTTC. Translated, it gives CASRGSANNYGYTF.

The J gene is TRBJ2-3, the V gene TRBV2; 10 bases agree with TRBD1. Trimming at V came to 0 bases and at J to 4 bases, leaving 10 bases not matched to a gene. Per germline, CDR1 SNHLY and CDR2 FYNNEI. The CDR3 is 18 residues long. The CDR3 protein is CASSEALYRDRGADTQYF. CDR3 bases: TGTGCCAGCAGTGAAGCACTATATCGGGACAGGGGCGCAGATACGCAGTATTTT. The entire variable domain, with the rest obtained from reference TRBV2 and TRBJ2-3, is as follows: EPEVTQTPSHQVTQMGQEVILRCVPISNHLYFYWYRQILGQKVEFLVSFYNNEISEKSEIFDDQFSVERPDGSNFTLKIRSTKLEDSAMYFCASSEALYRDRGADTQYFGPGTRLTVL.

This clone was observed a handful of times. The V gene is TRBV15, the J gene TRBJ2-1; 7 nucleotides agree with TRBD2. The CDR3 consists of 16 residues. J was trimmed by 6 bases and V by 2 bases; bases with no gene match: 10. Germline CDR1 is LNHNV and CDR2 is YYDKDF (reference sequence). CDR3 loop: CATSRPASGKGNEQFF. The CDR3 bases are TGTGCCACCAGCAGACCGGCCAGCGGGAAGGGCAATGAGCAGTTCTTC.

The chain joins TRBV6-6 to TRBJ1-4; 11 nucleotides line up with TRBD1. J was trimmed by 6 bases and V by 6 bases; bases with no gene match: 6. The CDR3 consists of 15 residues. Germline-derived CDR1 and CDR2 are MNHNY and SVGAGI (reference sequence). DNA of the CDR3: TGTGCCAGCAGCGGGACAGGGGGGGACCATGAAAAACTGTTTTTT. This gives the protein CASSGTGGDHEKLFF.

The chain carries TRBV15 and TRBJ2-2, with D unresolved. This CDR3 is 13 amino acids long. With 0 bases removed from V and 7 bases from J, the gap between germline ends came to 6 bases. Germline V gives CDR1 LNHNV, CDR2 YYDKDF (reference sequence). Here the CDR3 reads CATSRDGYGELFF. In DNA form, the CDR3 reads TGTGCCACCAGCAGAGACGGATACGGGGAGCTGTTTTTT.

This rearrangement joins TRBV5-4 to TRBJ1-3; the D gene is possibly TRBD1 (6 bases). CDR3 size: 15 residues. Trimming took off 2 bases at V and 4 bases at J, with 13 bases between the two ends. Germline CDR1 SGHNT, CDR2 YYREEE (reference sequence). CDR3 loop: CASSFMGGYGNTIYF. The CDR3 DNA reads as TGTGCCAGCAGCTTCATGGGGGGCTACGGAAACACCATATATTTT.

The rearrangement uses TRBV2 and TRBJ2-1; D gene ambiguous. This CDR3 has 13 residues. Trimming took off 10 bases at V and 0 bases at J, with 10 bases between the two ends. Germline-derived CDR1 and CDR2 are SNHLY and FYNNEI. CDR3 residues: CATLASSYNEQFF. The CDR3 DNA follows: TGTGCCACCCTGGCGAGCTCCTACAATGAGCAGTTCTTC.

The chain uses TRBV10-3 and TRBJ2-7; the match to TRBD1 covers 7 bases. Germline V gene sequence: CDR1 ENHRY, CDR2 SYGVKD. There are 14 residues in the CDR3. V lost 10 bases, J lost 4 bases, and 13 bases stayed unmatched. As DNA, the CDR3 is TGTGCCACTCACTTGGACAGGACGAATTACGAGCAGTACTTC. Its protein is CATHLDRTNYEQYF.

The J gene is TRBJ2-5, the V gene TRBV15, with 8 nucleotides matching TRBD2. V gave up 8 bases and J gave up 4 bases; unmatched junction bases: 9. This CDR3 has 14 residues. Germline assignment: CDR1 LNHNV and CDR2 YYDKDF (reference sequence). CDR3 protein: CATSGRGGRETQYF. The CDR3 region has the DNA TGTGCCACCTCCGGCCGGGGGGGCAGAGAGACCCAGTACTTC.

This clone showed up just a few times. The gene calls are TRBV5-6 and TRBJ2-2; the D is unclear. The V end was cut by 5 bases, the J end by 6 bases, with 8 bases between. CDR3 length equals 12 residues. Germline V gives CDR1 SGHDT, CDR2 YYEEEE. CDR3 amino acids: CASRREAGELFF. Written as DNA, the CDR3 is TGTGCCAGCAGAAGGGAAGCCGGGGAGCTGTTTTTT. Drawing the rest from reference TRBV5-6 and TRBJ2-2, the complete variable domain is DAGVTQSPTHLIKTRGQQVTLRCSPKSGHDTVSWYQQALGQGPQFIFQYYEEEERQRGNFPDRFSGHQFPNYSSELNVNALLLGDSALYLCASRREAGELFFGEGSRLTVL.

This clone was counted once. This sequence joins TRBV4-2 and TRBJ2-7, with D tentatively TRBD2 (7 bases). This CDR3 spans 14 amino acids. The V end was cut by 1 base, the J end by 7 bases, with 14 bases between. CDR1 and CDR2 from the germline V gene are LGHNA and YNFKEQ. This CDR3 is CASSQGGGAREQYF. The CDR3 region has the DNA TGTGCCAGCAGCCAAGGAGGGGGGGCTCGTGAGCAGTACTTC.

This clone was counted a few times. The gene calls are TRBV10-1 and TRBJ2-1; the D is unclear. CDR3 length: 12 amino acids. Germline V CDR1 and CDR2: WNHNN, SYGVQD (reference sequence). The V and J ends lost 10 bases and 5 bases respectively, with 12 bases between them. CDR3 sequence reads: CATEEPNNEQFF. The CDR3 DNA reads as TGCGCCACCGAGGAACCGAACAATGAGCAGTTCTTC.

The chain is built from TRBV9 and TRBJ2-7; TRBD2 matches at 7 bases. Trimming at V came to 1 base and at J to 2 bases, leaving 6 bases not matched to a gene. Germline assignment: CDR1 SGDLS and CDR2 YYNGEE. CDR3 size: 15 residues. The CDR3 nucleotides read TGTGCCAGCAGCGTATCTGGGGGGGGGACCTACGAGCAGTACTTC. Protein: CASSVSGGGTYEQYF.

In nucleotides, the CDR3 is TGTGCCAGCACCCCGGGAGGAACTAATGAAAAACTGTTTTTT. This encodes CASTPGGTNEKLFF. This chain joins TRBV11-2 and TRBJ1-4; D not certain. Germline V gene lookup returns CDR1 SGHAT and CDR2 FQNNGV. The CDR3 sequence is 14 residues long. Deletions cut 7 bases from V and 1 base from J, with 10 bases between. Using reference TRBV11-2 and TRBJ1-4 for the parts outside the CDR3, the full variable domain is EAGVAQSPRYKIIEKRQSVAFWCNPISGHATLYWYQQILGQGPKLLIQFQNNGVVDDSQLPKDRFSAERLKGVDSTLKIQPAKLEDSAVYLCASTPGGTNEKLFFGSGTQLSVL.

CDR3 residues: CASSIQGSDTQYF. The CDR3 bases are TGTGCCAGTAGTATCCAGGGTTCAGATACGCAGTATTTT. The rearrangement links TRBV19 to TRBJ2-3, with a tentative D call TRBD1 (5 bases). V lost 3 bases, J lost 4 bases, and 8 bases lay in between. Germline loops: CDR1 LNHDA, CDR2 SQIVND (reference sequence). This CDR3 is 13 amino acids long.

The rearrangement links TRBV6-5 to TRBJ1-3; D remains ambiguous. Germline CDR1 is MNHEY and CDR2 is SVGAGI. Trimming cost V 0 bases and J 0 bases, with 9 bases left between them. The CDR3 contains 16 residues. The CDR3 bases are TGTGCCAGCAGTTACTCGAAGGGCCTCTCTGGAAACACCATATATTTT. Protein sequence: CASSYSKGLSGNTIYF.

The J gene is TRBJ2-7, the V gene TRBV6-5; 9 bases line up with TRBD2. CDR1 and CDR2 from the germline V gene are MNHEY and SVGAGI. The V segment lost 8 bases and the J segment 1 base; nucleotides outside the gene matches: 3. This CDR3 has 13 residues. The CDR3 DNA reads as TGTGCCAGCCGGAGCGGGGGGTCCTACGAGCAGTACTTC. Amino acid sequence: CASRSGGSYEQYF.

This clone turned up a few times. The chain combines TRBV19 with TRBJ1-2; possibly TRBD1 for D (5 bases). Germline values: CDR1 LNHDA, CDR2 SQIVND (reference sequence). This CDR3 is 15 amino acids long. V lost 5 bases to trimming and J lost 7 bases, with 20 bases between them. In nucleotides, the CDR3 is TGTGCCAGTAGTCCTCGTCCCGGGACTCTTACTGGCTACACCTTC. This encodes CASSPRPGTLTGYTF.

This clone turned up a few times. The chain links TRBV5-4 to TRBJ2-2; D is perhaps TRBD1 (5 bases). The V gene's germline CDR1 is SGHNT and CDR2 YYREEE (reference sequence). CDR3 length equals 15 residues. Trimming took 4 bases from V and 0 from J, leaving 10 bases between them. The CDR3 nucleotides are TGTGCCAGCAGCATTTCACAGGCGAACACCGGGGAGCTGTTTTTT. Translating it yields CASSISQANTGELFF.

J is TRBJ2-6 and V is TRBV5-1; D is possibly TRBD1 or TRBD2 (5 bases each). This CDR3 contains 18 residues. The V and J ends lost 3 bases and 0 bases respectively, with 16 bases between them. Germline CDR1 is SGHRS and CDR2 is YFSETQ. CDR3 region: CASSWGRPNLSGANVLTF. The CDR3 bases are TGCGCCAGCAGCTGGGGGAGACCCAACCTCTCTGGGGCCAACGTCCTGACTTTC.

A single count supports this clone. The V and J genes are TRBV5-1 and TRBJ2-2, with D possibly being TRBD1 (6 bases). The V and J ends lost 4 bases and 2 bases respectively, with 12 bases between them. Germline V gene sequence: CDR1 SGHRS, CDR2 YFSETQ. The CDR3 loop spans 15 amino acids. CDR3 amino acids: CASSPGTTNTGELFF. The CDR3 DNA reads TGCGCCAGCAGCCCCGGGACAACAAACACCGGGGAGCTGTTTTTT.

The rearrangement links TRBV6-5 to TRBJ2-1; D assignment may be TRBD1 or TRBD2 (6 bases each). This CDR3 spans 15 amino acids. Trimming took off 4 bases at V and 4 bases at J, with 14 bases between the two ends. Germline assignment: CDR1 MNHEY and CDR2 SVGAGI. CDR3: CASSWGAGKYNEQFF. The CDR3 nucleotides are TGTGCCAGCAGTTGGGGGGCGGGGAAATACAATGAGCAGTTCTTC.

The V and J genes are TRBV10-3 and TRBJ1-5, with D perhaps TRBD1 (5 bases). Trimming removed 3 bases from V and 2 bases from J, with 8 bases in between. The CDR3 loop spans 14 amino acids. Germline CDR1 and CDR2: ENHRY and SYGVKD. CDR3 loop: CAISDGAGNQPQHF. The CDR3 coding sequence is TGTGCCATCAGTGATGGGGCGGGCAATCAGCCCCAGCATTTT.

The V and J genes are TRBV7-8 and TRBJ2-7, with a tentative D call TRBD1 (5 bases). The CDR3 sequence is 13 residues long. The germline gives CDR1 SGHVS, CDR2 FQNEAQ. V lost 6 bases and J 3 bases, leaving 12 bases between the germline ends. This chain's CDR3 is CASRVGVSYEQYF. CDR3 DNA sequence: TGTGCCAGCAGGGTAGGGGTTAGCTACGAGCAGTACTTC.